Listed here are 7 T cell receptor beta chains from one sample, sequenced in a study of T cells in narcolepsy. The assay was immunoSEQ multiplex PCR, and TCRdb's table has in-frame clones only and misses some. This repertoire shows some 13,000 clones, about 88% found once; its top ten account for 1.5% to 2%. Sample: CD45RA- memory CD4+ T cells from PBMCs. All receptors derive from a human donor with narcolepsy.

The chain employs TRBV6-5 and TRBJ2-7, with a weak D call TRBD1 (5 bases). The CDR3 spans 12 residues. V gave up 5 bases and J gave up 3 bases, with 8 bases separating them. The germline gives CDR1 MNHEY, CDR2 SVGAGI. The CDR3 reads CASSNQGYEQYF. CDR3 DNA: TGTGCCAGCAGTAATCAGGGCTACGAGCAGTACTTC.

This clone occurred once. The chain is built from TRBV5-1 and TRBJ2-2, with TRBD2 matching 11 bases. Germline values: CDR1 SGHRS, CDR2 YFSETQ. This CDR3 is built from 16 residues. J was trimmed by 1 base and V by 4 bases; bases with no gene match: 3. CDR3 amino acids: CASSAGTSGNTGELFF. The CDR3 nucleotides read TGCGCCAGCAGCGCCGGGACTAGCGGGAACACCGGGGAGCTGTTTTTT.

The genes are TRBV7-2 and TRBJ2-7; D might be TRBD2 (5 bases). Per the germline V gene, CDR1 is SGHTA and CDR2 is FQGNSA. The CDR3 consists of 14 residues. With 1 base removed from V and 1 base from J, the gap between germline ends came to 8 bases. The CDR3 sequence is CASSLEPGSYEQYF. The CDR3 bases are TGTGCCAGCAGCTTAGAGCCGGGGTCCTACGAGCAGTACTTC.

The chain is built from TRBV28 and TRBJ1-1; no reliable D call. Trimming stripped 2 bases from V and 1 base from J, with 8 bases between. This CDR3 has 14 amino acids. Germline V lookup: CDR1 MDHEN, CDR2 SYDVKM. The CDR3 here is CASSLGQANTEAFF. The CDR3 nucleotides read TGTGCCAGCAGTTTAGGGCAGGCGAACACTGAAGCTTTCTTT.

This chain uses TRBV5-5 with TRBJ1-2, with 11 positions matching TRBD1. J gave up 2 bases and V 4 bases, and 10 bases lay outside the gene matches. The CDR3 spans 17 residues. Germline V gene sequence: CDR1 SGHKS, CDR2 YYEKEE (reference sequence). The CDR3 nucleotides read TGTGCCAGCAGCCCCATCGGACAGGGGGCGATAAACTATGGCTACACCTTC. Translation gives CASSPIGQGAINYGYTF.

The CDR3 region has the DNA TGTGCCAGCAGCCTCCCGAGCGGGAGGGCCCGGGACGGGGAGCTGTTTTTT. Its protein product is CASSLPSGRARDGELFF. The V and J genes are TRBV5-6 and TRBJ2-2, with 10 bases fitting TRBD2. Germline V gene data show CDR1 as SGHDT and CDR2 as YYEEEE. V dropped 4 bases and J dropped 7; count of bases not matched to a gene: 13. This CDR3 contains 17 residues. Based on the CDR3 plus reference TRBV5-6 and TRBJ2-2, the full variable domain is DAGVTQSPTHLIKTRGQQVTLRCSPKSGHDTVSWYQQALGQGPQFIFQYYEEEERQRGNFPDRFSGHQFPNYSSELNVNALLLGDSALYLCASSLPSGRARDGELFFGEGSRLTVL.

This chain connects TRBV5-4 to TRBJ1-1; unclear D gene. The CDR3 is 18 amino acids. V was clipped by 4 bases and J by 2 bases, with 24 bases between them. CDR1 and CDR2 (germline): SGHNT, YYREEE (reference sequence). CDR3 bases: TGTGCCAGCAGCCCCCAAGGGCAACCCCCGGGGAAAAACACTGAAGCTTTCTTT. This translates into CASSPQGQPPGKNTEAFF.